This TCR beta chain was retrieved from a study of T cell repertoires in cytomegalovirus infection. From germline, CDR1 is MNHEY and CDR2 SVGEGT. Unmatched junction bases numbered 16, after V lost 7 bases and J lost 3 bases. The CDR3 covers 17 residues. TCRdb re-called the reads through MiXCR, storing one row per CDR3 protein. Of around 490,000 distinct CDR3 sequences in the sample, approximately 25% were seen once. The specimen sequenced was PBMCs. The V and J genes are TRBV6-2 or TRBV6-3 and TRBJ2-3; TRBD2 matches 7 bases. The source is a human donor in good health (CMV status not recorded). Some clones in this sample may be carry-over from other donors' samples. DNA for the CDR3: TGTGCCAGCACCCCACCGCTTGGCGGGAGAAAGACAGATACGCAGTATTTT. It is translated as CASTPPLGGRKTDTQYF.